The TCR beta chain described here comes from a study of cytomegalovirus exposure and HLA in healthy donors. Overall study findings and caveats: HLA allele associations emerged for some 16,000 TCR beta sequences in a later analysis, at 0.05 false discovery rate.

The germline V gene encodes CDR1 PRHDT and CDR2 FYEKMQ (reference sequence). The CDR3 length is 18 residues. V was shortened by 3 bases and J by 1 base, with 18 bases between the two germline ends. About this clone: Antigen: not known.

Use of 60 Vbeta and 13 Jbeta primers characterized the PCR. Authors' processing steps: Per a later analysis, the number of unique TCR beta chains was some 80 million, of which about 10 million were shared. Data came from immunoSEQ multiplex PCR; TCRdb stores just in-frame clones and leaves some out. V and J calls and clone size are copied from that table; D and trimming were computed from the DNA. The profile shows 50,000 to 70,000 clones, about 80% of them singletons. Sequenced sample: PBMCs. This chain connects TRBV13 to TRBJ2-2; perhaps TRBD2 as D (5 bases). The TCR originated in a woman between 40 and 55 years old in good health and CMV-seronegative. Written as DNA, the CDR3 is TGTGCCAGCAGCTTCCCCGCCTCCGTGAGGGAGAACACCGGGGAGCTGTTTTTT. Translated: CASSFPASVRENTGELFF.